This TCR beta chain comes out of a study of T-cell reconstitution after alpha-beta-depleted transplantation in children. Study findings and constraints: Where alpha-beta T cells came from about two months after transplant was reportedly several hundred expanded graft clones.

This clonotype appeared many times. Its antigen is undetermined. V was trimmed by 0 bases and J by 2 bases, leaving 6 bases between them. This CDR3 region has 14 residues. CDR1 and CDR2 (germline): SGHRS, YFSETQ. For TCRbeta, the library was prepared with unique molecular identifiers. TCRdb re-called the PCR reads with MiXCR, one entry per CDR3 protein. In the table there are about a million distinct CDR3 sequences, about 29% of which are singletons. The TCR was taken from a boy under three years old who had a stem cell transplant for SCID, so the T cells may come from the graft donor. The sample consisted of PBMCs, mostly from graft donor cells, taken 360 days after TCRalphabeta/CD19-depleted stem cell transplant. J is TRBJ2-1 and V is TRBV5-1, with D perhaps assigned TRBD1 or TRBD2 (5 bases each). CDR3 in DNA: TGCGCCAGCAGCTTGGGGGACCCCTACAATGAGCAGTTCTTC. This gives the protein CASSLGDPYNEQFF.